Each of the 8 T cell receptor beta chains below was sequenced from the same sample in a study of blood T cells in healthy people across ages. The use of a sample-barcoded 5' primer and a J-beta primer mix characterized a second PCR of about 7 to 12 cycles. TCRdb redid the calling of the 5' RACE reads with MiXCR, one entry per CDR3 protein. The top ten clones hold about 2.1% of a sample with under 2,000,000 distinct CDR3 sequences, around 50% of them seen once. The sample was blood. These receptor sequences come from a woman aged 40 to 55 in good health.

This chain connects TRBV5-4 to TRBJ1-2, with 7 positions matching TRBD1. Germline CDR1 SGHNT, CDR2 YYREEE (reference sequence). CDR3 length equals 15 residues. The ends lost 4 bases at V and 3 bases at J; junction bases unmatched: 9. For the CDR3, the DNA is TGTGCCAGCAGCCGGGGACAGTCGGGGGACTATGGCTACACCTTC. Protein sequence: CASSRGQSGDYGYTF.

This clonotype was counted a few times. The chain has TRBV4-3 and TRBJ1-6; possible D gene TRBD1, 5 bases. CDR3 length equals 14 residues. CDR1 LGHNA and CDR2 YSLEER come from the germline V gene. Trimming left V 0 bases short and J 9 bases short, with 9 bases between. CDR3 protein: CASSQDGGLSPLHF. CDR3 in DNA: TGCGCCAGCAGCCAAGATGGGGGACTTTCACCCCTCCACTTT.

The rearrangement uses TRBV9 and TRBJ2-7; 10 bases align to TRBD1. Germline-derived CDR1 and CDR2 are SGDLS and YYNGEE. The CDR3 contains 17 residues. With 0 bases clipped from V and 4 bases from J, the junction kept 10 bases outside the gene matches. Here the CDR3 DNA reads TGTGCCAGCAGCGTAGCTATGATGGGACAGGGGATATACGAGCAGTACTTC. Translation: CASSVAMMGQGIYEQYF.

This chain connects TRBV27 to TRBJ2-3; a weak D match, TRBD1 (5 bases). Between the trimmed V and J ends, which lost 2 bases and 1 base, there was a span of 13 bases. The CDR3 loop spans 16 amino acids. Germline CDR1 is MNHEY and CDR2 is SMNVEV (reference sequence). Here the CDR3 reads CASSLIRQTGTDTQYF. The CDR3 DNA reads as TGTGCCAGCAGTTTAATTAGGCAGACAGGCACAGATACGCAGTATTTT.

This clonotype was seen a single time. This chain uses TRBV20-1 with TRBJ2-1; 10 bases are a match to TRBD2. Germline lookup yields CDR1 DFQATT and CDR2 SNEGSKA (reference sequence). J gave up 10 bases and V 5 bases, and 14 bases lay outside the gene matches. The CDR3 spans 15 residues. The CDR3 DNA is TGCAGTGCTGGGACACCGGGACTAGCGATGGCCGAGCAGTTCTTC. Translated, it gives CSAGTPGLAMAEQFF.

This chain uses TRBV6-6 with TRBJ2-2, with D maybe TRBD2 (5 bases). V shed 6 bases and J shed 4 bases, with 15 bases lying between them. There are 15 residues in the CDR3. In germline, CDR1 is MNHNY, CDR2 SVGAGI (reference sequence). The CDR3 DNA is TGTGCCAGCAGCCACGGGGTAGTCGGCACCGGGGAGCTGTTTTTT. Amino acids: CASSHGVVGTGELFF.

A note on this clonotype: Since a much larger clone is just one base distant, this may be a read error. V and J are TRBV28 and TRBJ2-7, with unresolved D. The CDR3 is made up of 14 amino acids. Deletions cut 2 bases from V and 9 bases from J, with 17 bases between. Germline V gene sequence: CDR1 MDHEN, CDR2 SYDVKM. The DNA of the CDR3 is TGTGCCAGCAGTTTAAGGTTCCTCCCAGGCGGGCAGTACTTC. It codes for CASSLRFLPGGQYF.

The CDR3 loop reads CAISEVREETQYF. The DNA for the CDR3 is TGTGCCATCAGTGAAGTCCGGGAAGAGACCCAGTACTTC. The V gene is TRBV10-3, the J gene TRBJ2-5; the D is unclear. Trimming shortened V by 3 bases and J by 3 bases, and 8 bases separated the two germline ends. There are 13 residues in the CDR3. Germline V gene data show CDR1 as ENHRY and CDR2 as SYGVKD.